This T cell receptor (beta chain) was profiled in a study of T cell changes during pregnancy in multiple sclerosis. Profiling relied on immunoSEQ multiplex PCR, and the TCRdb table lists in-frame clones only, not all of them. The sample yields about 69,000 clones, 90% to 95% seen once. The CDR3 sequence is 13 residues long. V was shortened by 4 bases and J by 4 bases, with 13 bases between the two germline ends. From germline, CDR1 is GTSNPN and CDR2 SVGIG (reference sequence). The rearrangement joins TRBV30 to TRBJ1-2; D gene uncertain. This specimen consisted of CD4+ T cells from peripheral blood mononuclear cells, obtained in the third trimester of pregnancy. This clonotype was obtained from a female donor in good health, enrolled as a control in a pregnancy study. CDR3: CAWMFRLGYGYTF. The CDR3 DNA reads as TGTGCCTGGATGTTCAGGCTCGGCTATGGCTACACCTTC.